The 26 T cell receptor beta chains listed next were all sequenced from one sample in a study of Graves' ophthalmopathy and Graves' hyperthyroidism. Amplification of TCR beta CDR3 regions used RNA transcripts. The first round was an RT-PCR with HTBI primers, and the second round was a multiplex PCR. MiXCR, run by TCRdb on the multiplex PCR reads, gives a single entry per CDR3 protein. The sample yields about 740,000 distinct CDR3 sequences, 40% seen once. Sequencing was carried out using peripheral blood. Receptor source: an adult man with Graves' ophthalmopathy.

This clonotype came up a few times. The rearrangement uses TRBV9 and TRBJ1-3; D gene unclear. V lost 0 bases, J lost 0 bases, and 7 bases lay in between. The CDR3 runs to 15 residues. Germline assignment: CDR1 SGDLS and CDR2 YYNGEE. DNA of the CDR3: TGTGCCAGCAGCGTAGACGGGAGCTCTGGAAACACCATATATTTT. Translated: CASSVDGSSGNTIYF.

The rearrangement joins TRBV25-1 to TRBJ2-7; 12 bases agree with TRBD1. The V segment lost 4 bases and the J segment 5 bases; nucleotides outside the gene matches: 6. The CDR3 has 15 residues. Germline CDR1 reads MGHDK; CDR2 reads SYGVNS. The CDR3 bases are TGTGCCAGCAGTGGGGGACAGGGGGCGCGCGACGAGCAGTACTTC. As protein: CASSGGQGARDEQYF.

The genes are TRBV11-1 and TRBJ2-7; D might be TRBD1 (5 bases). V lost 5 bases to trimming and J lost 3 bases, with 14 bases between them. CDR1 SGHAT and CDR2 FQDESV come from the germline V gene (reference sequence). This CDR3 comprises 14 residues. The CDR3 nucleotides are TGTGCCAGCAGCCTTAACCCCGACAGCTACGAGCAGTACTTC. This translates into CASSLNPDSYEQYF.

Regarding this clonotype: Relative to the germline gene, one junction end is altered; a read error may explain this. The chain couples TRBV9 to TRBJ1-6; D remains unclear. Germline assignment: CDR1 SGDLS and CDR2 YYNGEE. This CDR3 spans 14 amino acids. The CDR3 DNA reads as TGTGTCAGCAGCGGACTGGGGAGCAATTTACCCCTCCACTTT. Amino acids: CVSSGLGSNLPLHF.

About this clonotype: An end of the junction does not agree with germline; a read error may underlie this. V usage is TRBV5-1 and J usage is TRBJ1-3; D uncertain. The CDR3 contains 14 residues. Germline CDR1 is SGHRS and CDR2 is YFSETQ. CDR3 loop: CASSPQLGEDTIYF. For the CDR3, the DNA is TGTGCCAGCAGCCCACAGCTGGGCGAGGACACCATATATTTT.

This clonotype was counted at least ten times. This rearrangement joins TRBV19 to TRBJ1-4; D not resolved. There are 14 residues in the CDR3. V lost 3 bases and J lost 5, with 10 bases in between. The germline CDR1 and CDR2 sequences are LNHDA and SQIVND (reference sequence). The CDR3 bases are TGTGCCAGTAGTATTGCCAGCGACAATGAAAAACTGTTTTTT. It yields the protein CASSIASDNEKLFF. Drawing the rest from reference TRBV19 and TRBJ1-4, the complete variable domain is DGGITQSPKYLFRKEGQNVTLSCEQNLNHDAMYWYRQDPGQGLRLIYYSQIVNDFQKGDIAEGYSVSREKKESFPLTVTSAQKNPTAFYLCASSIASDNEKLFFGSGTQLSVL.

The V gene is TRBV9, the J gene TRBJ1-2, with a tentative D call TRBD1 (5 bases). Germline values: CDR1 SGDLS, CDR2 YYNGEE. Trimming stripped 4 bases from V and 1 base from J, with 17 bases between. This CDR3 comprises 16 residues. Written as DNA, the CDR3 is TGTGCCAGCAGCCCTCAACAGGTCACTGATAACTATGGCTACACCTTC. Translation: CASSPQQVTDNYGYTF.

Comment on this clonotype: No conserved phenylalanine or tryptophan is present at the end of the CDR3, so a read error is the likely explanation. Because the CDR3's place on the DNA is in doubt, the DNA is left out and the CDR3 is given as listed by TCRdb. The chain employs TRBV2 and TRBJ2-3; TRBD1, as called in the table, went unchecked against the DNA. The CDR3 spans 11 residues, counting both ends. The germline gives CDR1 SNHLY, CDR2 FYNNEI. The CDR3: CASSETGKGNY.

The CDR3 bases are TGTGCCAGCAGTCCCCTGGGCTCGTGGGGAAATTCACCCCTCCACTTT. Translation: CASSPLGSWGNSPLHF. The chain employs TRBV2 and TRBJ1-6; the D is unclear. Between the trimmed V and J ends, which lost 5 bases and 7 bases, there was a span of 18 bases. From germline, CDR1 is SNHLY and CDR2 FYNNEI. The CDR3 length is 16 residues.

This clonotype has ten or more counts. V is TRBV20-1 and J is TRBJ2-5; a possible D gene is TRBD2 (5 bases). Per the germline V gene, CDR1 is DFQATT and CDR2 is SNEGSKA (reference sequence). V dropped 3 bases and J dropped 1 base, with 9 bases sitting between them. The CDR3 covers 13 residues. The CDR3 here is CSASTGFQETQYF. CDR3 DNA: TGCAGTGCTAGCACGGGGTTCCAAGAGACCCAGTACTTC.

Only a few counts were recorded for this clonotype. This chain links TRBV7-2 with TRBJ2-7, with D maybe TRBD2 (5 bases). Germline lookup yields CDR1 SGHTA and CDR2 FQGNSA. Trimming left V 1 base short and J 4 bases short, with 17 bases between. The CDR3 covers 16 residues. CDR3 sequence: CASSLVASPTSYEQYF. CDR3 bases: TGTGCCAGCAGCTTAGTTGCTAGCCCAACCTCATACGAGCAGTACTTC.

Many counts were recorded for this clonotype. The chain links TRBV7-9 to TRBJ2-7, with D possibly being TRBD1 (6 bases). The CDR3 length is 14 residues. Per the germline V gene, CDR1 is SEHNR and CDR2 is FQNEAQ (reference sequence). V was cut by 5 bases and J by 0 bases, with 11 bases left in between. The CDR3 sequence: CASSSRDNSYEQYF. CDR3 bases: TGTGCCAGCAGCAGTCGGGACAACTCCTACGAGCAGTACTTC.

The chain couples TRBV7-6 to TRBJ2-7, with D perhaps TRBD2 (7 bases). With 1 base removed from V and 1 base from J, the gap between germline ends came to 17 bases. This CDR3 spans 17 amino acids. Germline V CDR1 and CDR2: SGHVS, FNYEAQ. The DNA of the CDR3 is TGTGCCAGCAGCTTAGGGGCCAGCGGGACAATTTCCTACGAGCAGTACTTC. Protein: CASSLGASGTISYEQYF.

This clonotype occurred many times. The rearrangement links TRBV7-8 to TRBJ1-4, with 10 nucleotides matching TRBD1. Trimming cost V 5 bases and J 8 bases; bases outside gene matches: 5. The germline CDR1 and CDR2 sequences are SGHVS and FQNEAQ. This CDR3 spans 14 amino acids. CDR3 loop: CASSADRGREKLFF. DNA of the CDR3: TGTGCCAGCAGCGCTGACAGGGGGCGAGAAAAACTGTTTTTT.

The J gene is TRBJ2-2, the V gene TRBV12-3 or TRBV12-4; TRBD1 is a possible D gene (5 bases). V lost 6 bases and J 8 bases, leaving 25 bases between the germline ends. The CDR3 extends over 17 amino acids. The CDR3 region has the DNA TGTGCCAGCAGGATCGGACATATGGCTGGGCGGTCGGGGGAGCTGTTTTTT. This translates into CASRIGHMAGRSGELFF.

The chain combines TRBV10-3 with TRBJ1-4, with 9 bases identical to TRBD1. Trimming removed 10 bases from V and 10 bases from J; junction bases left unmatched: 19. This CDR3 comprises 16 residues. Germline V gives CDR1 ENHRY, CDR2 SYGVKD. CDR3 sequence (DNA): TGTGCCAGCAGCCCTTTCACCGCGGGACAGGGTGCAAAACTGTTTTTT. Translating gives CASSPFTAGQGAKLFF.

This clonotype appeared many times. This chain connects TRBV7-2 to TRBJ1-2; D might be TRBD1 (5 bases). Trimming took 1 base from V and 3 from J, leaving 15 bases between them. Germline V lookup: CDR1 SGHTA, CDR2 FQGNSA. This CDR3 has 16 residues. CDR3 loop: CASSLDPVQGDYGYTF. CDR3 sequence (DNA): TGTGCCAGCAGCTTAGATCCGGTGCAGGGCGACTATGGCTACACCTTC.

Concerning this clonotype: A much larger clone lies a single base off, so this may be a read error. The chain recombines TRBV12-3 or TRBV12-4 with TRBJ1-2, with D unclear. The CDR3 is 14 residues long. Trimming took 6 bases from V and 3 from J, leaving 14 bases between them. The CDR3 sequence: CASRSTQRDYGYTF. CDR3 DNA: TGTGCCAGCAGATCGACTCAGCGGGACTATGGCTACACCTTC.

The V call is TRBV19, the J call TRBJ2-2; D perhaps matches TRBD1 (5 bases). With 4 bases removed from V and 4 bases from J, the gap between germline ends came to 7 bases. CDR1 is LNHDA and CDR2 is SQIVND in the germline V gene (reference sequence). CDR3 length: 13 residues. CDR3 in DNA: TGTGCCAGTAGTAATAGGGGCACCGGGGAGCTGTTTTTT. Translated: CASSNRGTGELFF.

This clonotype was counted between two and nine times. The chain has TRBV20-1 and TRBJ1-5, with D maybe TRBD1 (6 bases). Germline CDR1 DFQATT, CDR2 SNEGSKA (reference sequence). The CDR3 has 15 residues. V dropped 3 bases and J dropped 2 bases, with 14 bases sitting between them. CDR3 in DNA: TGCAGTGCTAGTTGGGGGCAGAGTGGCAATCAGCCCCAGCATTTT. Its translation is CSASWGQSGNQPQHF.

This clonotype was found a few times. The chain is built from TRBV20-1 and TRBJ2-7, with 14 nucleotides matching TRBD2. Germline lookup yields CDR1 DFQATT and CDR2 SNEGSKA (reference sequence). V lost 3 bases and J lost 5; bases outside the gene matches: 3. This CDR3 comprises 14 residues. In DNA, the CDR3 is TGCAGTGCTAGGGGACTAGCGGGAGTTAACGAGCAGTACTTC. This gives the protein CSARGLAGVNEQYF.

Only a few counts were recorded for this clonotype. V and J are TRBV11-2 and TRBJ2-5; D may match TRBD1 or TRBD2 (6 bases each). V lost 6 bases and J 5 bases, leaving 16 bases between the germline ends. Germline CDR1 SGHAT, CDR2 FQNNGV. This CDR3 spans 14 amino acids. CDR3 protein: CASSGGMGAETQYF. The CDR3 DNA reads TGTGCCAGCAGTGGAGGGATGGGGGCCGAGACCCAGTACTTC.

This clonotype came up many times. The chain employs TRBV19 and TRBJ2-6; 7 bases map to TRBD2. CDR1 and CDR2 from the germline V gene are LNHDA and SQIVND (reference sequence). The CDR3 has 14 amino acids. V lost 2 bases and J lost 12; bases outside the gene matches: 7. The CDR3 loop is CASSIMGREVVLTF. Written as DNA, the CDR3 is TGTGCCAGTAGTATAATGGGTCGGGAGGTCGTCCTGACTTTC.

This clonotype was detected ten times or more. This chain connects TRBV19 to TRBJ1-2, with a weak D call TRBD1 (5 bases). The CDR3 length is 14 residues. V gave up 3 bases and J gave up 4 bases, with 12 bases separating them. Germline V gene sequence: CDR1 LNHDA, CDR2 SQIVND (reference sequence). CDR3 sequence (DNA): TGTGCCAGTAGTATGGGAACAGGAGGCTATGGCTACACCTTC. Protein: CASSMGTGGYGYTF.

This clonotype was seen many times. One end of the junction is discordant with germline, which a read error may explain. The rearrangement links TRBV10-3 to TRBJ1-1; D gene uncertain. From germline, CDR1 is ENHRY and CDR2 SYGVKD. The CDR3 sequence is 13 residues long. DNA for the CDR3: TGTGCCAGCAGTGAATCCCTGAACACTGAAGCTTTCTTT. Its protein product is CASSESLNTEAFF.

In this sample, this clonotype turned up a few times. V is TRBV7-9 and J is TRBJ2-5, with TRBD2 identical over 13 bases. This CDR3 has 15 amino acids. J gave up 4 bases and V 6 bases, and 5 bases lay outside the gene matches. Per the germline V gene, CDR1 is SEHNR and CDR2 is FQNEAQ (reference sequence). CDR3 protein: CASRKTSGRGETQYF. The CDR3 coding sequence is TGTGCCAGCAGAAAAACTAGCGGGAGGGGAGAGACCCAGTACTTC.